This passage covers 14 T cell receptor beta chains from one sample sequenced in a study of a mutant IDH1 vaccine in newly diagnosed glioma. No antigen has been identified for these receptors. Specified time point: week 23, last vaccination. The vaccine gave 300 ug of a 20-mer mutant IDH1 peptide subcutaneously per dose. Using immunoSEQ multiplex PCR, the repertoire was profiled, and TCRdb retains in-frame clones only, with some absent. The sample lists roughly 40,000 clones; 80% to 95% were seen once. The sample here was PBMCs, taken from a glioma patient whose treatment included an IDH1 peptide vaccine. The receptors originated from a man aged 50 to 59 with glioma.

The chain employs TRBV28 and TRBJ1-6; D is unresolved. Germline V gene sequence: CDR1 MDHEN, CDR2 SYDVKM. CDR3 length: 15 amino acids. Trimming stripped 3 bases from V and 2 bases from J, with 8 bases between. The CDR3 nucleotides read TGTGCCAGCAGTTTTGCCACGACCTATAATTCACCCCTCCACTTT. This codes for CASSFATTYNSPLHF.

As for this clone: Other nucleotide sequences in the sample specify the same CDR3. V gene TRBV15 combines with J gene TRBJ2-6, with D unclear. This CDR3 has 16 amino acids. CDR1 is LNHNV, CDR2 YYDKDF, per germline (reference sequence). V shed 0 bases and J shed 0 bases, with 6 bases lying between them. The CDR3 protein is CATSRDPGSGANVLTF. The DNA of the CDR3 is TGTGCCACCAGCAGAGATCCGGGCTCTGGGGCCAACGTCCTGACTTTC.

The CDR3 region has the DNA TGTGCCTGGAGGGAGCGGGGAAGCACAGATACGCAGTATTTT. Protein: CAWRERGSTDTQYF. The rearrangement links TRBV30 to TRBJ2-3, with 7 bases aligning to TRBD2. The CDR3 contains 14 residues. V trimming: 3 bases; J trimming: 0 bases; junction bases outside the gene matches: 3. Per germline, CDR1 GTSNPN and CDR2 SVGIG (reference sequence).

V and J are TRBV30 and TRBJ2-5; TRBD1 might be the D (6 bases). The end of the DNA is better explained by TRBJ2-7, so the J call may be wrong. The V gene's germline CDR1 is GTSNPN and CDR2 SVGIG (reference sequence). The CDR3 contains 16 residues. CDR3: CAWRHRDYESSYEQYF. In nucleotides, the CDR3 is TGTGCCTGGAGACACAGGGATTATGAGAGCTCCTACGAGCAGTACTTC.

The CDR3 reads CASSTPGQSPGTF. CDR3 DNA: TGTGCCAGTAGTACGCCGGGACAGAGCCCGGGTACCTTC. This chain uses TRBV19 with TRBJ1-2; 7 bases are shared with TRBD1. V lost 4 bases, J lost 14 bases, and 13 bases stayed unmatched. The CDR3 is 13 amino acids. Germline V lookup: CDR1 LNHDA, CDR2 SQIVND (reference sequence). Full variable domain (rest looked up from reference TRBV19 and TRBJ1-2): DGGITQSPKYLFRKEGQNVTLSCEQNLNHDAMYWYRQDPGQGLRLIYYSQIVNDFQKGDIAEGYSVSREKKESFPLTVTSAQKNPTAFYLCASSTPGQSPGTFGSGTRLTVV.

V is TRBV2 and J is TRBJ2-2; 7 nucleotides match TRBD1. Germline assignment: CDR1 SNHLY and CDR2 FYNNEI. The CDR3 totals 13 residues. J gave up 6 bases and V 4 bases, and 2 bases lay outside the gene matches. The CDR3 loop is CASSGQGAGELFF. The CDR3 DNA follows: TGTGCCAGCAGTGGGCAGGGGGCCGGGGAGCTGTTTTTT.

The chain employs TRBV30 and TRBJ2-3; unclear D gene. CDR1 is GTSNPN and CDR2 is SVGIG in the germline V gene (reference sequence). With 4 bases removed from V and 4 bases from J, the gap between germline ends came to 15 bases. The CDR3 is made up of 14 amino acids. CDR3 DNA: TGTGCCTGGAAAATCCTTCGGGCCTCAGATACGCAGTATTTT. This sequence encodes CAWKILRASDTQYF. Full variable domain (rest looked up from reference TRBV30 and TRBJ2-3): SQTIHQWPATLVQPVGSPLSLECTVEGTSNPNLYWYRQAAGRGLQLLFYSVGIGQISSEVPQNLSASRPQDRQFILSSKKLLLSDSGFYLCAWKILRASDTQYFGPGTRLTVL.

V is TRBV29-1 and J is TRBJ1-2; 7 bases fit TRBD1. Unmatched junction bases numbered 12, after V lost 7 bases and J lost 4 bases. The germline V gene encodes CDR1 SQVTM and CDR2 ANQGSEA. This CDR3 is built from 14 residues. The CDR3 DNA sequence: TGCAGCGCCGGCCCGCAGGGGGACCTCTATGGCTACACCTTC. It yields the protein CSAGPQGDLYGYTF.

CDR3 protein: CAHKGGRVNTGELFF. The CDR3 DNA reads TGTGCCCACAAGGGGGGCAGGGTTAACACCGGGGAGCTGTTTTTT. The chain is built from TRBV6-1 and TRBJ2-2, with D possibly being TRBD1 or TRBD2 (6 bases each). V was trimmed by 11 bases and J by 2 bases, leaving 18 bases between them. CDR1 and CDR2 from the germline V gene are MNHNS and SASEGT. CDR3 length equals 15 residues.

The chain uses TRBV5-6 and TRBJ1-1; the match to TRBD1 covers 7 bases. The CDR3 consists of 15 residues. With 1 base clipped from V and 4 bases from J, the junction kept 7 bases outside the gene matches. Germline V gene lookup returns CDR1 SGHDT and CDR2 YYEEEE. The CDR3 loop is CASSLTGAEGTEAFF. The DNA for the CDR3 is TGTGCCAGCAGCTTGACAGGGGCTGAAGGCACTGAAGCTTTCTTT.

V is TRBV28 and J is TRBJ1-4; possible D gene TRBD1, 5 bases. This CDR3 region has 13 residues. Germline V gene sequence: CDR1 MDHEN, CDR2 SYDVKM. The V end lost 3 bases, the J end lost 8 bases, and 10 bases lay between the germline ends. The CDR3 nucleotides read TGTGCCAGCAGTTTTTCAGGGAGAGAAAAACTGTTTTTT. Residues: CASSFSGREKLFF.

The gene calls are TRBV11-1 and TRBJ2-1, with D unresolved. CDR3 length: 13 amino acids. The germline CDR1 and CDR2 sequences are SGHAT and FQDESV (reference sequence). V lost 2 bases, J lost 4 bases, and 6 bases lay in between. The CDR3 sequence: CASSLRGYNEQFF. The CDR3 nucleotides read TGTGCCAGCAGCTTACGCGGATACAATGAGCAGTTCTTC.

This rearrangement joins TRBV2 to TRBJ2-7; D is possibly TRBD2 (6 bases). There are 14 residues in the CDR3. V lost 8 bases, J lost 3 bases, and 17 bases lay in between. Germline V gene lookup returns CDR1 SNHLY and CDR2 FYNNEI. The chain's CDR3 is CASLQPSVYYEQYF. The CDR3 DNA reads TGTGCCAGCCTTCAACCTAGCGTTTACTACGAGCAGTACTTC.

This clone has more than one count but fewer than ten. V usage is TRBV6-5 and J usage is TRBJ2-1, with D maybe TRBD1 (5 bases). V was clipped by 6 bases and J by 9 bases, with 12 bases between them. Germline CDR1 reads MNHEY; CDR2 reads SVGAGI. CDR3 length: 12 amino acids. The CDR3 DNA reads as TGTGCCAGCAGCCTAGGTGGGGCTGAGCAGTTCTTC. Translated, it gives CASSLGGAEQFF.